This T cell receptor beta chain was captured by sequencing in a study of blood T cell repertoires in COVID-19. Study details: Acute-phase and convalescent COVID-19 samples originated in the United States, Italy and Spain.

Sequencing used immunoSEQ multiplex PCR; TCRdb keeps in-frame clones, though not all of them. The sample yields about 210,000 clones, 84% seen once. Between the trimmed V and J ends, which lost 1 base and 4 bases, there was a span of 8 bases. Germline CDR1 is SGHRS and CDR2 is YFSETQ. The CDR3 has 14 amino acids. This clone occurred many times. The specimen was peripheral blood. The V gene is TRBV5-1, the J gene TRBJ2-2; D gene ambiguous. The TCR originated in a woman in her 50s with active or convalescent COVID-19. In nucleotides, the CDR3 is TGCGCCAGCAGCTTGAGCCCGGGCACCGGGGAGCTGTTTTTT. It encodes CASSLSPGTGELFF.